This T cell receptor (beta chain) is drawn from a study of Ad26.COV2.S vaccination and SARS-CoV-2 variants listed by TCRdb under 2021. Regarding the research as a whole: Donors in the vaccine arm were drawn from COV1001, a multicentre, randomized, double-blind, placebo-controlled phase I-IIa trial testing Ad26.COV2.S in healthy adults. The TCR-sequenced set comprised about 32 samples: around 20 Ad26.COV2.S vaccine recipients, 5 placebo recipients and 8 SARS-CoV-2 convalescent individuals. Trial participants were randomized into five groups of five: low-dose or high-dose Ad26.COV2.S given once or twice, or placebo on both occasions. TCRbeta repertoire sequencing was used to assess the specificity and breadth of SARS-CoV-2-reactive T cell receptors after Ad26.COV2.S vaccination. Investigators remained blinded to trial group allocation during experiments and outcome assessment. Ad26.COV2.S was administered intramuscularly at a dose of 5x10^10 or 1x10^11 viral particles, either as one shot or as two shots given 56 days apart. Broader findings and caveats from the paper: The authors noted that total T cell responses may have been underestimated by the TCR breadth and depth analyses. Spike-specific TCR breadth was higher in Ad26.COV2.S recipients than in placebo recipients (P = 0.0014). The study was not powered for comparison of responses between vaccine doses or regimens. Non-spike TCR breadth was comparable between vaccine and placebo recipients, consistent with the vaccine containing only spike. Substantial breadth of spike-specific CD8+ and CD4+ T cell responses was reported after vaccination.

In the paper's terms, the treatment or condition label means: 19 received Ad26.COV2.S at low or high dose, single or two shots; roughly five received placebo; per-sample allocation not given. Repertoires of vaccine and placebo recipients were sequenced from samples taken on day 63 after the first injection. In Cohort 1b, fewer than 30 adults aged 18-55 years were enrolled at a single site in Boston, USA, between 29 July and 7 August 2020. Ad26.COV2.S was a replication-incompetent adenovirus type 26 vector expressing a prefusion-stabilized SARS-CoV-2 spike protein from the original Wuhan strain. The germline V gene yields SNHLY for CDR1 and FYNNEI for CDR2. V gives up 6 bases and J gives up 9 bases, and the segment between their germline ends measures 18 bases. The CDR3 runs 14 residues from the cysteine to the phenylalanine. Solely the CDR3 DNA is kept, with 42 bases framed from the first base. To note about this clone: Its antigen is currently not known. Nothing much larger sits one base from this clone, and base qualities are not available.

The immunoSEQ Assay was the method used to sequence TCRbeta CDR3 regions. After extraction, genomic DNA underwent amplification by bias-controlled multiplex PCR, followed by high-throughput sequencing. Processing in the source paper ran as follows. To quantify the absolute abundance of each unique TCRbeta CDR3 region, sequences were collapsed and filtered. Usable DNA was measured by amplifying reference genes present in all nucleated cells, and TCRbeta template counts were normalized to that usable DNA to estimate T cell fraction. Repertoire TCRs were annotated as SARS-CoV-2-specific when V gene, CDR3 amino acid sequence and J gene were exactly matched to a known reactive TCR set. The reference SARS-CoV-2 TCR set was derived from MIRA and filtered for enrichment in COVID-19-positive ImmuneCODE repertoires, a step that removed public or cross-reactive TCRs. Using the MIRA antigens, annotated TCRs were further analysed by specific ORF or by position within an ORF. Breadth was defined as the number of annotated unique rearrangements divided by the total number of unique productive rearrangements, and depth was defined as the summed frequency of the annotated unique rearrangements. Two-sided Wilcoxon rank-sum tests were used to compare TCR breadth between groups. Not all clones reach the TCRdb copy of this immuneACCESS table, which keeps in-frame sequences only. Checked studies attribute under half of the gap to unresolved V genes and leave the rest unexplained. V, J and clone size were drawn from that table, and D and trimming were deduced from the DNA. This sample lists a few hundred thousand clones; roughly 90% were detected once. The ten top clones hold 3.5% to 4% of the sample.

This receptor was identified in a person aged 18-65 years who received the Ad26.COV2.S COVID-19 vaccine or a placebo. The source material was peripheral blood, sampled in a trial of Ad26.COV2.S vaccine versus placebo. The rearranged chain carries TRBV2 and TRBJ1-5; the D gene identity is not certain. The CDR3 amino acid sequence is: CASRGSTAASPQHF. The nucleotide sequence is TGTGCCAGCAGGGGATCAACGGCCGCCTCGCCCCAGCATTTT.